The rows below give T cell receptor beta chains drawn from one sample of a study of blood T cell repertoires in COVID-19. This table comes from immunoSEQ multiplex PCR, and its TCRdb copy is limited to in-frame clones, with some not included. This sample carries 330,000 or so clones, 70% to 90% of them seen once, and the ten largest clones take 1.5% to 2.5%. The sample consisted of PBMCs or T cells enriched from blood (not recorded which). Receptor source: a man between 35 and 55 years old in a cohort exposed to, infected with or recovered from COVID-19 (not recorded which). Each CDR3 is given with its conserved first and last residue. The D gene is left open where the match is weak. Expanded clones get a size class; other rows say once, few or many, or leave the size out.

j_call,v_call,d_call,clone_size,cdr3_nt,cdr3_aa
TRBJ1-5,TRBV20-1,.,.,TGCAGTGCTAGTTTCGGTTCCGATCAGCCCCAGCATTTT,CSASFGSDQPQHF
TRBJ1-1,TRBV7-9,.,.,TGTGCCAGCAGCCAGAGGGGGTACGGTGAAGCTTTCTTT,CASSQRGYGEAFF
TRBJ1-1,TRBV10-1,.,.,TGCGCCAGCAGTGAGTCGATCCGGGTAGAAAAAGCTTTCTTT,CASSESIRVEKAFF
TRBJ2-1,TRBV4-1,.,.,TGCGCCAGCAGCCAAGATGAGAGGAGCGGAGCGAAGAATGAGCAGTTCTTC,CASSQDERSGAKNEQFF
TRBJ1-4,TRBV11-2,TRBD1,.,TGTGCCAGCAGCTTTGCAGGGGGCACAACTAATGAAAAACTGTTTTTT,CASSFAGGTTNEKLFF
TRBJ2-1,TRBV7-3,.,.,TGTGCCAGCAGCGTAGCGCCCAAAAAGGATGAGCAGTTCTTC,CASSVAPKKDEQFF
TRBJ2-3,TRBV9,TRBD2,.,TGTGCCAGCAGCGTGACTAGCGGAGTAGCAGATACGCAGTATTTT,CASSVTSGVADTQYF
TRBJ2-1,TRBV27,TRBD2,.,TGTGCCAGCAGTTTATCGGCAGCGGGAGTGTCCTACAATGAGCAGTTCTTC,CASSLSAAGVSYNEQFF
TRBJ1-2,TRBV29-1,TRBD1,.,TGCAGCGTTCCAGGACAGGGTTACGGCTACACCTTC,CSVPGQGYGYTF
TRBJ2-5,TRBV10-2,TRBD1,.,TGCGCCAGCAGTGAGTCGGGACAGGGTGTTCGAGAGACCCAGTACTTC,CASSESGQGVRETQYF
TRBJ2-3,TRBV2,TRBD2,.,TGTGCCAGCAGGGCAGGGACTAGCGGGAGGTCCCGGAGGGCAGATACGCAGTATTTT,CASRAGTSGRSRRADTQYF
TRBJ2-2,TRBV24-1,.,.,TGTGCCACCAGGACCGACAAGGGGACCGGGGAGCTGTTTTTT,CATRTDKGTGELFF
TRBJ1-1,TRBV27,.,.,TGTGCCAGCAGTTTTAGAGAGGGGAACACTGAAGCTTTCTTT,CASSFREGNTEAFF
TRBJ2-7,TRBV27,TRBD1,.,TGTGCCAGCAGTCGCCGGCAGGGGGCGAACGAGCAGTACTTC,CASSRRQGANEQYF
TRBJ1-1,TRBV19,.,.,TGTGCCAGTAGTCCGGGACATCTGAACACTGAAGCTTTCTTT,CASSPGHLNTEAFF
TRBJ2-7,TRBV10-1,TRBD2,few,TGCGCCAGCAGTGAGTATAGCGGGAGCTCCTACGAGCAGTACTTC,CASSEYSGSSYEQYF
TRBJ1-4,TRBV5-4,TRBD1,.,TGTGCCAGCAGCTTTAAGGGGGCGGAGGAAAAACTGTTTTTT,CASSFKGAEEKLFF
TRBJ1-5,TRBV18,.,.,TGTGCCAGCTCACCGGGGGGGACTAGCAATCAGCCCCAGCATTTT,CASSPGGTSNQPQHF
TRBJ2-7,TRBV30,.,.,TGTGCCTGGAGGGACTACATTTTTAGCGAGCAGTACTTC,CAWRDYIFSEQYF
TRBJ1-1,TRBV28,.,.,TGTGCCAGCAGTTTACGCACTGAAGCTTTCTTT,CASSLRTEAFF
TRBJ1-1,TRBV5-6,.,once,TGTGCCAGCAGCCAGGTCGGGGGCACTGAAGCTTTCTTT,CASSQVGGTEAFF
TRBJ1-6,TRBV10-3,TRBD1,.,TGTGCCATCTCCGGACAGGAGGACAGCTCCTATAATTCACCCCTCCACTTT,CAISGQEDSSYNSPLHF
TRBJ2-1,TRBV21-1,.,few,TGTGCCAGCAGGTGTTTCGGACAGGGGGTTCGTGAGCAGTTCTTC,CASRCFGQGVREQFF
TRBJ2-7,TRBV5-4,TRBD1,.,TGTGCCAGCAGCCCCCGGACAGGGTTCTACGAGCAGTACTTC,CASSPRTGFYEQYF
TRBJ2-1,TRBV11-2,.,.,TGTGCCAGCAGCCCCCAGGCCCTCTCCTACAATGAGCAGTTCTTC,CASSPQALSYNEQFF
TRBJ2-1,TRBV18,.,.,TGTGCCAGCTCACCAAGGACAAACTACAATGAGCAGTTCTTC,CASSPRTNYNEQFF
TRBJ1-1,TRBV30,TRBD1,.,TGTGCCTGGAGTCCGGACAGGGGTAACACTGAAGCTTTCTTT,CAWSPDRGNTEAFF
TRBJ1-2,TRBV28,.,.,TGTGCCAGCAGTTCCCTCTCATGGGTTAACGGGAGAGGCTATGGCTACACCTTC,CASSSLSWVNGRGYGYTF
TRBJ2-1,TRBV15,.,.,TGTGCCACCAGCAGTCCTCTAGCTTACAATGAGCAGTTCTTC,CATSSPLAYNEQFF
TRBJ2-1,TRBV5-1,TRBD1,once,TGCGCCAGCAGCATTGGGGACAGCGTAGGGAATGAGCAGTTCTTC,CASSIGDSVGNEQFF
TRBJ1-2,TRBV3-1/TRBV3-2,.,.,TGTGCCAGCAGCCAAGGTTGGGACACTAGCTATGGCTACACCTTC,CASSQGWDTSYGYTF
TRBJ1-5,TRBV15,TRBD1,.,TGTGCCACCAGGGCACAGGGGGCGGCTCAGCCCCAGCATTTT,CATRAQGAAQPQHF
TRBJ2-2,TRBV5-6,.,.,TGTGCCAGCCGGGTGGGTGCCGGGGAGCTGTTTTTT,CASRVGAGELFF
TRBJ2-7,TRBV7-6,.,.,TGTGCCAGCAGCTTACGCAGGAATTCCTACGAGCAGTACTTC,CASSLRRNSYEQYF
TRBJ2-1,TRBV7-6,.,.,TGTGCCAGCAGCTTAGCGCAGGGTATAATGGGCAATGAGCAGTTCTTC,CASSLAQGIMGNEQFF
TRBJ2-3,TRBV27,.,.,TGTGCCAGCAGTCCCTGGGACTCGGGGGATACGCAGTATTTT,CASSPWDSGDTQYF
TRBJ2-3,TRBV5-1,.,.,TGCGCCAGCAGCTTGGTGGCCCCGGATACGCAGTATTTT,CASSLVAPDTQYF
TRBJ1-2,TRBV5-1,.,.,TGCGCCAGCAGCTTGGAGGACCGCAAAAAGGGGGGCTACACCTTC,CASSLEDRKKGGYTF
TRBJ1-3,TRBV11-3,.,.,TGTGCCAGCAGCTTCTCAGGGGGAAACACCATATATTTT,CASSFSGGNTIYF
TRBJ2-5,TRBV30,TRBD1,.,TGTGCCTGGAGTACAGGGGGTATGATTGAGACCCAGTACTTC,CAWSTGGMIETQYF
TRBJ1-5,TRBV2,TRBD1,.,TGTGCCAGCAGAGGACACAGGGGGAGCAATCAGCCCCAGCATTTT,CASRGHRGSNQPQHF
TRBJ2-7,TRBV5-1,.,.,TGCGCCAGCAGCTTGGGGGGGCTTATTTACGAGCAGTACTTC,CASSLGGLIYEQYF
TRBJ2-1,TRBV29-1,TRBD2,once,TGCAGCGTTGAATTGCTAGCGGGAGTAGAGAGCTCCTACAATGAGCAGTTCTTC,CSVELLAGVESSYNEQFF
TRBJ2-3,TRBV19,.,.,TGTGCCAGTAGTATCGGACAGAGGGCAGATACGCAGTATTTT,CASSIGQRADTQYF
TRBJ1-2,TRBV5-1,TRBD1,.,TGCGCCAGCAGCTTAGGTGGACAGGGAGATGGCTACACCTTC,CASSLGGQGDGYTF
TRBJ2-7,TRBV10-3,TRBD2,.,TGTGCCATCGGTAAGACTAGCGCCTCCTACGAGCAGTACTTC,CAIGKTSASYEQYF
TRBJ2-2,TRBV5-1,TRBD2,.,TGCGCCAGCAGCTTAGCGGGGGGATACACCGGGGAGCTGTTTTTT,CASSLAGGYTGELFF
TRBJ2-5,TRBV5-1,.,.,TGCGCCAGCAGCTTGGACAGCCAAGAGACCCAGTACTTC,CASSLDSQETQYF
TRBJ2-3,TRBV27,.,.,TGTGCCAGCAGTTTAGGACTCGCCCACACAGATACGCAGTATTTT,CASSLGLAHTDTQYF
TRBJ2-2,TRBV10-3,TRBD1,.,TGTGCCATCAGCTCCGGGACAGGGGCGAACACCGGGGAGCTGTTTTTT,CAISSGTGANTGELFF
TRBJ2-2,TRBV2,TRBD1,.,TGTGCCAGCAGGGTGGGCCCAGGGGGCCGGAGCACCGGGGAGCTGTTTTTT,CASRVGPGGRSTGELFF
TRBJ1-6,TRBV5-4,TRBD1,.,TGTGCCAGCAGCTTGGGGACAGGGGAAAATTCACCCCTCCACTTT,CASSLGTGENSPLHF
TRBJ2-7,TRBV3-1/TRBV3-2,TRBD2,.,TGTGCCAGCAGCCCGGGACTAGCGGGGGCCTACGAGCAGTACTTC,CASSPGLAGAYEQYF
TRBJ2-3,TRBV4-1,TRBD1,.,TGCGCCAGCACCGCCTTCCTAGGACAGGGAAACACAGATACGCAGTATTTT,CASTAFLGQGNTDTQYF
TRBJ1-2,TRBV7-2,.,once,TGTGCCAGCAGGCCGGACGTAACGGGACAATTGAACTATGGCTACACCTTC,CASRPDVTGQLNYGYTF
TRBJ1-2,TRBV11-2,.,.,TGTGCCAGCAGCTTAGGACAGCCTAACTATGGCTACACCTTC,CASSLGQPNYGYTF
TRBJ2-7,TRBV5-4,TRBD1,.,TGTGCCAGCAGCCAGGGACAGGGTTGGTACGAGCAGTACTTC,CASSQGQGWYEQYF
TRBJ2-1,TRBV5-4,TRBD2,.,TGTGCCAGCAGCCCACAACTTGGGGCTAGCGGGCACAATGAGCAGTTCTTC,CASSPQLGASGHNEQFF
TRBJ1-5,TRBV24-1,.,.,TGTGCCACCAGTGATTTCGACAGAAATCAGCCCCAGCATTTT,CATSDFDRNQPQHF